In this sample, the clone carrying this T cell receptor (beta chain) turned up a few times. Its antigen is currently unknown. This specimen belongs to a study of CD8+ T cells in alopecia areata. Overall study context: Percent affected scalp area, the SALT score, rated treated patients' severity.

As to treatment: oral pan-JAK inhibitor, 5-10 mg twice daily. General study points: Clonality in the scalp and expanded CD8+ clones ranked among the top 100 were significantly decreased by tofacitinib. Lesional scalp, notably in alopecia totalis/universalis, had clonality above that of normal scalp.

Following extraction, RNA underwent reverse transcription to cDNA, which served as the sequencing template. The method was immunoSEQ multiplex PCR; TCRdb's version includes in-frame clones alone and lacks a portion of them. The table shows tens of thousands of clones, with around 70% occurring only once. The V gene end was trimmed by 2 bases and the J gene end by 7 bases; junction bases not matched to a gene: 8. CDR3 length: 16 amino acids. In germline, CDR1 is SGHAT, CDR2 FQNNGV. Sequenced material: CD8+ T cells sorted from blood, taken between weeks 43 and 45, from a patient treated with tofacitinib. V is TRBV11-2 and J is TRBJ2-1; 10 bases line up with TRBD2. This clonotype was sampled from a human donor with alopecia areata. The CDR3 DNA reads as TGTGCCAGCAGCTTATATAGCGGGGGGCCTGGAAATGAGCAGTTCTTC. Its translation: CASSLYSGGPGNEQFF.